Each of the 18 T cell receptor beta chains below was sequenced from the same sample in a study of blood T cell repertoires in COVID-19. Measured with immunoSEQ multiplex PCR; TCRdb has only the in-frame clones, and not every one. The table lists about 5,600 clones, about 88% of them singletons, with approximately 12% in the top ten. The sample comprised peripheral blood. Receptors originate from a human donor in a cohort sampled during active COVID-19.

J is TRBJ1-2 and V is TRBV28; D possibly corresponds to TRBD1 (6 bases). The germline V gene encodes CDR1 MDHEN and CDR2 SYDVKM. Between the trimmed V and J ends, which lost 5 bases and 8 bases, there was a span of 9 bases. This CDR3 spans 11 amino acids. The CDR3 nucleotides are TGTGCCAGCAGTGGGGGCTTCGGCTACACCTTC. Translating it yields CASSGGFGYTF.

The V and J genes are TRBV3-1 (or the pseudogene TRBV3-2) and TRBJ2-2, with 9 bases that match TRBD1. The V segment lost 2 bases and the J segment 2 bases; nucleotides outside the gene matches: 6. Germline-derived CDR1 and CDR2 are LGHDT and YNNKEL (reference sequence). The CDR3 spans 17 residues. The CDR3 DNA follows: TGTGCCAGCAGCCAACCCTACAGGGGGCGAAACACCGGGGAGCTGTTTTTT. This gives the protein CASSQPYRGRNTGELFF.

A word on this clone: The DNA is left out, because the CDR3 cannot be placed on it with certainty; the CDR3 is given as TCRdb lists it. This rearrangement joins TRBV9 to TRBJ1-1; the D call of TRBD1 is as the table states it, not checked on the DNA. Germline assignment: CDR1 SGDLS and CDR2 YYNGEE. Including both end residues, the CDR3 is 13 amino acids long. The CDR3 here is CASSVGQGAGTFF.

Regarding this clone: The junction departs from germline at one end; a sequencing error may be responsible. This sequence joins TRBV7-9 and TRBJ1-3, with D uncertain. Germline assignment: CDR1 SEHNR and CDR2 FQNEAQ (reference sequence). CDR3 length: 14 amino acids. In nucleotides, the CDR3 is TGTGCCAGCAGCCGAGAGGCAACTGGAAGCACCATATATTTT. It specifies CASSREATGSTIYF.

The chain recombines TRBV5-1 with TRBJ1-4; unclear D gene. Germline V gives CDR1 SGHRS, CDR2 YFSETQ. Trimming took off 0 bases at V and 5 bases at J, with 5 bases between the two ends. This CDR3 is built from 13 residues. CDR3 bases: TGCGCCAGCAGCTTGGGTCTGAATGAAAAACTGTTTTTT. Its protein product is CASSLGLNEKLFF.

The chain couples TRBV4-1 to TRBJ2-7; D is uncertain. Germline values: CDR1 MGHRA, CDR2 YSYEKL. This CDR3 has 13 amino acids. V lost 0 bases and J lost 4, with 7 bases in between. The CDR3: CASSQETQYEQYF. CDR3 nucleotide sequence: TGCGCCAGCAGCCAAGAAACGCAGTACGAGCAGTACTTC.

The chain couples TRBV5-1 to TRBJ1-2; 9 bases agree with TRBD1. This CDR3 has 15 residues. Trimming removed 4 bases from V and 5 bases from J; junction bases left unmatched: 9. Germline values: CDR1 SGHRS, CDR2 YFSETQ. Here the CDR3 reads CASSRSGQGTYGYTF. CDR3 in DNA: TGCGCCAGCAGCCGGTCGGGACAGGGAACTTATGGCTACACCTTC.

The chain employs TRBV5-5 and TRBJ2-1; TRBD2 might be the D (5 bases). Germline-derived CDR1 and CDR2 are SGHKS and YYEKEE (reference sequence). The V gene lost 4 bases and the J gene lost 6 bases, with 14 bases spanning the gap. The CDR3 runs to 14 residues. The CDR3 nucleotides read TGTGCCAGCAGCCCCAGCGCGGGTAGCAATGAGCAGTTCTTC. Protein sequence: CASSPSAGSNEQFF.

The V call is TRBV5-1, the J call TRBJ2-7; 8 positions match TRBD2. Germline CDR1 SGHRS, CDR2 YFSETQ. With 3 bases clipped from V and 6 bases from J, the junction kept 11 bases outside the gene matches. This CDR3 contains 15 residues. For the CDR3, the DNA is TGCGCCAGCAGCTCTGGCGGGGGACTAGTGGGCGAGCAGTACTTC. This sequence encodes CASSSGGGLVGEQYF.

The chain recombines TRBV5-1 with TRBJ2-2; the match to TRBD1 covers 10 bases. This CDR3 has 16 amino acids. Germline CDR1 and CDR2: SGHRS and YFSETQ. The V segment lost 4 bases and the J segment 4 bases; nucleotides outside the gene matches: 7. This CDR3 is CASSPRDRGITGELFF. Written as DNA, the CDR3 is TGCGCCAGCAGCCCCCGGGACAGGGGTATCACCGGGGAGCTGTTTTTT.

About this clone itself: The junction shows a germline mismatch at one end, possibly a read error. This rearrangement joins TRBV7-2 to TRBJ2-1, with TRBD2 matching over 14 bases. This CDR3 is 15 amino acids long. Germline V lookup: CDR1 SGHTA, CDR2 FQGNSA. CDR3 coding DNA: TGTGCCAGCAGCCCCGCTGGGACTAGCGGGAGAGGCGGGCTCTTC. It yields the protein CASSPAGTSGRGGLF.

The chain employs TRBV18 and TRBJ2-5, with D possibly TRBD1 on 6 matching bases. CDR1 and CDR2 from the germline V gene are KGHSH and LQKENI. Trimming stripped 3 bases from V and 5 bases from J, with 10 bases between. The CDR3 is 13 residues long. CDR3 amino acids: CASSPVQGETQYF. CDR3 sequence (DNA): TGTGCCAGCTCACCTGTGCAGGGGGAGACCCAGTACTTC.

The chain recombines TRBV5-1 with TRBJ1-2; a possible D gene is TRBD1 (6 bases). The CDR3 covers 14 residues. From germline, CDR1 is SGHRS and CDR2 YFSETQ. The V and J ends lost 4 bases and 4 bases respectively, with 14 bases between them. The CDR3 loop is CASSLDGGLYGYTF. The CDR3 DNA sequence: TGCGCCAGCAGCCTGGACGGGGGGCTCTATGGCTACACCTTC. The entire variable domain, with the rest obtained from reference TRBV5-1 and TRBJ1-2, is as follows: KAGVTQTPRYLIKTRGQQVTLSCSPISGHRSVSWYQQTPGQGLQFLFEYFSETQRNKGNFPGRFSGRQFSNSRSEMNVSTLELGDSALYLCASSLDGGLYGYTFGSGTRLTVV.

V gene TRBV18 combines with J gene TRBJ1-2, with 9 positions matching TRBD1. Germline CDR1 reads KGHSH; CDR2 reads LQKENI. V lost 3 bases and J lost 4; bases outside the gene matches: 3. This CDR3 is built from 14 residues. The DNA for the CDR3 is TGTGCCAGCTCACCCGGGACAGGGAGCTATGGCTACACCTTC. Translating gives CASSPGTGSYGYTF.

The CDR3 bases are TGTGCCTGGTCGAAGCTCAGGGCTCCTCCTGAAGCTTTCTTT. It translates to CAWSKLRAPPEAFF. The chain links TRBV30 to TRBJ1-1; D possibly corresponds to TRBD1 (5 bases). Germline V gives CDR1 GTSNPN, CDR2 SVGIG (reference sequence). The CDR3 length is 14 residues. V lost 5 bases and J 6 bases, leaving 19 bases between the germline ends.

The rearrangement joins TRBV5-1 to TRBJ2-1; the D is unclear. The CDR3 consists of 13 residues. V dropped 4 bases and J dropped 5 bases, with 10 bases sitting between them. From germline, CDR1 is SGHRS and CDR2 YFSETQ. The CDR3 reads CASSVFRNNEQFF. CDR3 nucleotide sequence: TGCGCCAGCAGCGTGTTCAGAAACAATGAGCAGTTCTTC.

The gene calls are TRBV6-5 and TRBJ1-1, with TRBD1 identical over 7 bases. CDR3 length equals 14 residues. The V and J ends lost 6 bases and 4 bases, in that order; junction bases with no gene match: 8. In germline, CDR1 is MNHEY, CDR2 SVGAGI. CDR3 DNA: TGTGCCAGCAGCTTCAGGGGGGAGGCCACTGAAGCTTTCTTT. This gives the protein CASSFRGEATEAFF.

The CDR3 bases are TGTGCCAGCAGCCTTTCCGCGGGTCCTTACAATGAGCAGTTCTTC. Its protein is CASSLSAGPYNEQFF. This chain uses TRBV7-2 with TRBJ2-1; the D gene is possibly TRBD2 (5 bases). The CDR3 is made up of 15 amino acids. The germline CDR1 and CDR2 sequences are SGHTA and FQGNSA. The V end was cut by 5 bases, the J end by 4 bases, with 15 bases between.